This T cell receptor beta chain was identified during a study of graft-versus-host responses after intestinal transplantation. As for the study in general: Multivisceral, liver-intestinal, or isolated intestinal transplants were given to recipients.

Trimming cost V 5 bases and J 2 bases; bases outside gene matches: 8. The CDR3 runs 15 residues. The germline V gene encodes CDR1 LGHNA and CDR2 YNFKEQ. Study conclusions and caveats: GvH clones turned up in recipient marrow; some had shown up first in ileum or blood.

This clone showed up just once. Its antigen is currently unknown. The repertoire was sequenced with immunoSEQ multiplex PCR; TCRdb's copy has only in-frame clones and lacks some. The sample holds around 97,000 clones; about 89% are singletons and the top ten take 5% to 6.5%. This receptor was obtained from a human donor who received an intestinal transplant. This specimen consisted of unstimulated CD8+ T cells sorted from spleen or lymph node cells, obtained before intestinal transplant. This sequence joins TRBV4-2 and TRBJ2-7; 8 bases are shared with TRBD1. The CDR3 coding sequence is TGTGCCAGCAGCGACGGACAGGGAGGAACCTACGAGCAGTACTTC. It codes for CASSDGQGGTYEQYF.